This T cell receptor beta chain was captured by sequencing in a study of T cell repertoires in cytomegalovirus infection. Study-wide context: Researchers turned to recently identified HLA-C-restricted CMV epitopes as well as well-studied HLA-B-restricted ones.

J lost 9 bases, V lost 4 bases, and 12 bases had no gene match. From germline, CDR1 is SGHTA and CDR2 FQGTGA. The CDR3 contains 15 residues. For this clonotype: Its antigen remains unknown. Since a much larger clone is just one base distant, this may be a read error.

MiXCR, run by TCRdb on the reads, gives a single entry per CDR3 protein. The sample yields just under 500,000 distinct CDR3 sequences, more than 30% seen once. The starting material was cultured PBMCs, obtained from culture after CMV antigen stimulation. V is TRBV7-3 and J is TRBJ1-5; TRBD1 matches at 7 bases. The sequence derives from a human donor in good health (CMV status not recorded). Some clones in this sample may be carry-over from other donors' samples. The CDR3 region is CASSSQGGRGRPQHF. As DNA, the CDR3 is TGTGCCAGCAGCTCCCAGGGGGGTCGCGGGCGGCCCCAGCATTTT.